The 20 T cell receptor beta chains in this list originate from one sample, sequenced in a study of blood T cell repertoires in COVID-19. Assay: immunoSEQ multiplex PCR; the TCRdb copy retains only in-frame clones and omits some. The table includes 150,000 to 200,000 clones, about 83% detected once. The sequenced sample consisted of peripheral blood. All receptors derive from a woman of 80 years or more with acute or convalescent COVID-19.

CDR3 region: CASSPQGVDTEAFF. The DNA of the CDR3 is TGTGCCAGCAGCCCACAGGGTGTGGACACTGAAGCTTTCTTT. This rearrangement joins TRBV7-2 to TRBJ1-1; a weak D match, TRBD1 (6 bases). The length of the CDR3 is 14 residues. The V end was cut by 5 bases, the J end by 3 bases, with 13 bases between. The germline V gene encodes CDR1 SGHTA and CDR2 FQGNSA.

The rearrangement joins TRBV20-1 to TRBJ2-7; the D is unclear. CDR1 and CDR2 (germline): DFQATT, SNEGSKA (reference sequence). The CDR3 runs 11 residues. V lost 3 bases to trimming and J lost 3 bases, with 6 bases between them. The CDR3 spells CSASVFYEQYF. The CDR3, as DNA: TGCAGTGCTAGCGTATTCTACGAGCAGTACTTC.

V and J are TRBV6-5 and TRBJ1-3, with 7 bases that match TRBD1. CDR3 length: 14 residues. V dropped 4 bases and J dropped 4; count of bases not matched to a gene: 4. Germline CDR1 is MNHEY and CDR2 is SVGAGI. This CDR3 reads CASSSGTAGNTIYF. CDR3 DNA: TGTGCCAGCAGTTCGGGGACAGCCGGAAACACCATATATTTT.

The chain uses TRBV9 and TRBJ2-3; TRBD1 agrees at 7 bases. Per germline, CDR1 SGDLS and CDR2 YYNGEE. The CDR3 covers 14 residues. The V segment lost 4 bases and the J segment 4 bases; nucleotides outside the gene matches: 6. CDR3 protein: CASSQGVRADTQYF. CDR3 coding DNA: TGTGCCAGCAGCCAGGGGGTCCGTGCAGATACGCAGTATTTT. The complete variable domain, with remaining parts taken from reference TRBV9 and TRBJ2-3, reads DSGVTQTPKHLITATGQRVTLRCSPRSGDLSVYWYQQSLDQGLQFLIQYYNGEERAKGNILERFSAQQFPDLHSELNLSSLELGDSALYFCASSQGVRADTQYFGPGTRLTVL.

The CDR3 DNA reads as TGTGCCAGCTGGCAGATGAGGTCCACCGGGGAGCTGTTTTTT. Translation: CASWQMRSTGELFF. The chain couples TRBV2 to TRBJ2-2; D remains unclear. Germline CDR1 reads SNHLY; CDR2 reads FYNNEI. V was trimmed by 8 bases and J by 4 bases, leaving 14 bases between them. The CDR3 has 14 amino acids. Filled out from reference TRBV2 and TRBJ2-2, the complete variable domain reads EPEVTQTPSHQVTQMGQEVILRCVPISNHLYFYWYRQILGQKVEFLVSFYNNEISEKSEIFDDQFSVERPDGSNFTLKIRSTKLEDSAMYFCASWQMRSTGELFFGEGSRLTVL.

This sequence joins TRBV7-2 and TRBJ2-7; D is undetermined. This CDR3 spans 15 amino acids. Deletions cut 6 bases from V and 4 bases from J, with 19 bases between. CDR1 and CDR2 from the germline V gene are SGHTA and FQGNSA. The DNA of the CDR3 is TGTGCCAGCAGTCCCCCCCAGCGACCCCCGTACGAGCAGTACTTC. It yields the protein CASSPPQRPPYEQYF.

This chain joins TRBV11-2 and TRBJ2-5; D gene ambiguous. V lost 5 bases and J 2 bases, leaving 18 bases between the germline ends. From germline, CDR1 is SGHAT and CDR2 FQNNGV. The CDR3 covers 16 residues. The CDR3 reads CASSPQEDGVQETQYF. Written as DNA, the CDR3 is TGTGCCAGCAGCCCCCAGGAAGATGGTGTGCAAGAGACCCAGTACTTC.

The chain joins TRBV6-2 or TRBV6-3 to TRBJ2-7; 7 bases align to TRBD1. Trimming at V came to 0 bases and at J to 6 bases, leaving 2 bases not matched to a gene. There are 13 residues in the CDR3. CDR1 and CDR2 from the germline V gene are MNHEY and SVGEGT. The CDR3: CASSYSGGGEQYF. The CDR3 DNA is TGTGCCAGCAGTTACTCAGGGGGCGGCGAGCAGTACTTC.

Only one count was recorded for this clone. The chain employs TRBV5-1 and TRBJ2-4; 8 bases match TRBD1. V was clipped by 6 bases and J by 7 bases; unmatched bases: 15. Germline CDR1 is SGHRS and CDR2 is YFSETQ. The CDR3 totals 16 residues. CDR3 in amino acids: CASTLGTGGVMNIQYF. The DNA for the CDR3 is TGCGCCAGCACCCTCGGGACAGGCGGTGTAATGAACATTCAGTACTTC.

Here the CDR3 DNA reads TGTGCCAGCAGCGTACAGGGCGCAACTAATGAAAAACTGTTTTTT. Translating gives CASSVQGATNEKLFF. The V call is TRBV9, the J call TRBJ1-4, with D perhaps matching TRBD1 (5 bases). This CDR3 is built from 15 residues. V was cut by 1 base and J by 0 bases, with 7 bases left in between. Germline V gene lookup returns CDR1 SGDLS and CDR2 YYNGEE.

The rearrangement links TRBV5-6 to TRBJ2-4; TRBD2 agrees at 7 bases. Germline V CDR1 and CDR2: SGHDT, YYEEEE. The length of the CDR3 is 15 residues. Trimming removed 0 bases from V and 8 bases from J; junction bases left unmatched: 8. The CDR3 sequence is CASSLATGGGDIQYF. CDR3 DNA sequence: TGTGCCAGCAGCTTGGCCACGGGGGGTGGCGACATTCAGTACTTC.

This clone was recorded once. Relative to the germline gene, one junction end is altered; a read error may explain this. The chain combines TRBV6-6 with TRBJ1-6, with D possibly TRBD1 on 6 matching bases. In germline, CDR1 is MNHNY, CDR2 SVGAGI (reference sequence). The CDR3 extends over 14 amino acids. CDR3 amino acids: CASTPRGYNSPLHF. The CDR3 DNA sequence: TGTGCCAGCACACCCAGGGGATATAATTCTCCCCTCCACTTT.

V and J are TRBV13 and TRBJ2-1; D is possibly TRBD2 (7 bases). Germline lookup yields CDR1 PRHDT and CDR2 FYEKMQ (reference sequence). This CDR3 is built from 16 residues. V lost 4 bases to trimming and J lost 4 bases, with 17 bases between them. As DNA, the CDR3 is TGTGCCAGCAGCTCGGGGGGCGGCTCCTATTACAATGAGCAGTTCTTC. Translating it yields CASSSGGGSYYNEQFF.

The chain carries TRBV18 and TRBJ2-1; weak D call: TRBD2 (6 bases). Germline V CDR1 and CDR2: KGHSH, LQKENI. V lost 3 bases and J lost 5, with 11 bases in between. CDR3 length: 14 amino acids. The CDR3 protein is CASSPEGVDNEQFF. The DNA for the CDR3 is TGTGCCAGCTCACCGGAGGGCGTAGACAATGAGCAGTTCTTC.

The chain employs TRBV13 and TRBJ1-4; 7 positions agree with TRBD1. Germline CDR1 reads PRHDT; CDR2 reads FYEKMQ (reference sequence). CDR3 length equals 16 residues. The V and J ends lost 4 bases and 7 bases, in that order; junction bases with no gene match: 12. The CDR3 bases are TGTGCCAGCAGCTCAGGCCGACAGGGCTTGGGTGAAAAACTGTTTTTT. Protein sequence: CASSSGRQGLGEKLFF.

This clone was picked up a small number of times. CDR3 bases: TGCGCCAGCAGCCAAGGGCGGATAGAAAACTATGGCTACACCTTC. Translated: CASSQGRIENYGYTF. The chain links TRBV4-1 to TRBJ1-2; D is uncertain. This CDR3 comprises 15 residues. Trimming left V 1 base short and J 2 bases short, with 11 bases between. The V gene's germline CDR1 is MGHRA and CDR2 YSYEKL.

This chain joins TRBV7-9 and TRBJ1-2, with D maybe TRBD1 (6 bases). CDR1 SEHNR and CDR2 FQNEAQ come from the germline V gene (reference sequence). V lost 1 base and J 4 bases, leaving 10 bases between the germline ends. The CDR3 runs to 14 residues. This CDR3 reads CASSLGGGGYGYTF. The CDR3 bases are TGTGCCAGCAGCTTAGGCGGGGGCGGCTATGGCTACACCTTC.

The CDR3 sequence: CASSEDRVLVMSTDTQYF. DNA of the CDR3: TGTGCCAGCAGCGAGGACAGGGTGCTGGTTATGAGCACAGATACGCAGTATTTT. The V and J genes are TRBV5-4 and TRBJ2-3; TRBD1 agrees at 8 bases. The CDR3 is 18 residues long. Germline lookup yields CDR1 SGHNT and CDR2 YYREEE (reference sequence). The V and J ends lost 4 bases and 0 bases, in that order; junction bases with no gene match: 13.

This rearrangement joins TRBV5-6 to TRBJ1-2; D gene unclear. V lost 2 bases to trimming and J lost 1 base, with 12 bases between them. This CDR3 contains 15 residues. Germline V gives CDR1 SGHDT, CDR2 YYEEEE. As DNA, the CDR3 is TGTGCCAGCAGCTTTTGGTCTGGAGGTAACTATGGCTACACCTTC. This translates into CASSFWSGGNYGYTF.

The CDR3 nucleotides read TGTGCCTGGAGTGTATCGGGGGGCACTGAAGCTTTCTTT. This sequence encodes CAWSVSGGTEAFF. V and J are TRBV30 and TRBJ1-1; a weak D match, TRBD1 (5 bases). The V end was cut by 0 bases, the J end by 4 bases, with 9 bases between. Germline CDR1 is GTSNPN and CDR2 is SVGIG (reference sequence). The CDR3 totals 13 residues. The whole variable domain, filled in from reference TRBV30 and TRBJ1-1, reads SQTIHQWPATLVQPVGSPLSLECTVEGTSNPNLYWYRQAAGRGLQLLFYSVGIGQISSEVPQNLSASRPQDRQFILSSKKLLLSDSGFYLCAWSVSGGTEAFFGQGTRLTVV.